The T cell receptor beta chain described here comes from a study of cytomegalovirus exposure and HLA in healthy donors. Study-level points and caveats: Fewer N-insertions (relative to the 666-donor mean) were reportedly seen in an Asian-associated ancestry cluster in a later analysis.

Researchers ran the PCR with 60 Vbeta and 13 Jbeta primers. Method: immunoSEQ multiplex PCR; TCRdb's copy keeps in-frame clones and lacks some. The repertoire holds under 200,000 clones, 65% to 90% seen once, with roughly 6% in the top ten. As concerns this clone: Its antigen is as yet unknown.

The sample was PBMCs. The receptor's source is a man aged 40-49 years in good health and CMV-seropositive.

CDR3 sequence: CASRNTGTEAFF. CDR3 nucleotides: TGTGCCAGCAGAAACACAGGGACTGAAGCTTTCTTT. The chain uses TRBV2 and TRBJ1-1, with D possibly being TRBD1 (6 bases). Trimming shortened V by 6 bases and J by 5 bases, and 10 bases separated the two germline ends. The length of the CDR3 is 12 residues. Germline CDR1 reads SNHLY; CDR2 reads FYNNEI.